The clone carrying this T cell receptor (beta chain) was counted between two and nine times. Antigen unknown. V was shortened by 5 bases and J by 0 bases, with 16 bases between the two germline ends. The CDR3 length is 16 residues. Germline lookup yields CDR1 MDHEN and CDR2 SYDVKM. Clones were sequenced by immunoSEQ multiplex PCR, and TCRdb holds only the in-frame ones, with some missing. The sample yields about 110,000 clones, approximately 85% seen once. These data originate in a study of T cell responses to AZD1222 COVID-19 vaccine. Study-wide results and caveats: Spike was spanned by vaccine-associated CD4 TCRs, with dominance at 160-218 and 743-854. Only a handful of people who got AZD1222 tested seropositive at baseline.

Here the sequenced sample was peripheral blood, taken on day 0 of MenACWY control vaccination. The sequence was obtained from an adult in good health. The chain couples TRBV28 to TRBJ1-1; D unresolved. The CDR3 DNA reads TGTGCCAGCAGTAGCACCTACCCGTTATTGAACACTGAAGCTTTCTTT. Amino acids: CASSSTYPLLNTEAFF.